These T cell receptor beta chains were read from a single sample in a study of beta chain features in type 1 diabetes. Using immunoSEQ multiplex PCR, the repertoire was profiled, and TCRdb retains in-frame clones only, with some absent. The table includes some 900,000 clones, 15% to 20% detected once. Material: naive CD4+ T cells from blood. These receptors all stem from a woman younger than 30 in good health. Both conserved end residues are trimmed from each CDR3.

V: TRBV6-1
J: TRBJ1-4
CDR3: ASYKEKLF

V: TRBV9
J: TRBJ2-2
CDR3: ASSGLGGTGGRELF

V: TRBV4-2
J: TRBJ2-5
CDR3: ASSQEEGLAGGPRETQY

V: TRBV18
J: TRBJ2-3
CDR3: ASSPIGGWPDTQY

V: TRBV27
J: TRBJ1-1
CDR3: ASSLGLGGTEAF

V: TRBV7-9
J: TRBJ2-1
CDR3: ASSLIAGGNEQF

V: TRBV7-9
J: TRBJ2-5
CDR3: ASSLPRTEQETQY

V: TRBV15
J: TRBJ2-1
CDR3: ATSRDRVDNEQF

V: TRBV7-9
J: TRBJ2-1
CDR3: ASSPHLAGGAYNEQF

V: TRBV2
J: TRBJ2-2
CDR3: ASSEVGTGTLDLWGTGELF

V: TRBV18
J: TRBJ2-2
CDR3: ASSPQGLPNTGELF

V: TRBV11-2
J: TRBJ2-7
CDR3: ASGRKRDSFEQY

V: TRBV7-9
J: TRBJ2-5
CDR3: ASSQVAAQY

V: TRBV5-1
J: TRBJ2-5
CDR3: ASSLDGRIQETQY

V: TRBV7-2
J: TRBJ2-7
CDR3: ASSSNRGYEQY

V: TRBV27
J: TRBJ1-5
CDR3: ASSLGSDSQPQH

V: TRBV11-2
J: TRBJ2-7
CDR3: ASSLVFGTGGTYEQY

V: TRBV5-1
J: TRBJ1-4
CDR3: ASSLGPATNEKLF

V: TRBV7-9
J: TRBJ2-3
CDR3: ASSSLLAGGPIYAGY

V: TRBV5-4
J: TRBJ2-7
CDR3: ASSLSSGGTGPYEQY

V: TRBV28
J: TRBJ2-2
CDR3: ASSLVRSGELF

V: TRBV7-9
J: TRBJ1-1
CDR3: ASSRTANTEAF

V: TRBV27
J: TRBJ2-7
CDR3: ASSLRPGIGVQQY

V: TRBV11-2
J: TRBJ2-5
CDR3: ASSLRPTETQY

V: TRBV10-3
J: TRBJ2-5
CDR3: AIAGGKETQY

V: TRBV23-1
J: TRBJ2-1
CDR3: ASSQDKAGQQYNEQF

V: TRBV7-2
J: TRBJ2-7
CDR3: ASSLGGTGNEQY

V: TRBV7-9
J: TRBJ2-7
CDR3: ATGLEGQAYEQY

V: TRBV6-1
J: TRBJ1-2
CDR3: ASSEEWRTAGGYT

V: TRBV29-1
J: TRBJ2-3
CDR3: SVEGTPTDTQY

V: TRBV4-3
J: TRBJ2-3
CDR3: ASSQDTLVSFYLSDTQY

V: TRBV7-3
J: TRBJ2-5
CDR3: ASSNTRDWGQETQY

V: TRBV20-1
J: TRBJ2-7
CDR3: SASIGEGEY

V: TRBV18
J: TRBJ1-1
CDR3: ASSPTSGGTTDREAF

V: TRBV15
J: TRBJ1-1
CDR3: ATSPWGMNTEAF

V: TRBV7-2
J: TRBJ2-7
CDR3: ASSLVAGGGEQY

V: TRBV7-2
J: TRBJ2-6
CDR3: ASSLRKGLRSGANVLT

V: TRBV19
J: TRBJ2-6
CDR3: ASRNPGFSGANVLT

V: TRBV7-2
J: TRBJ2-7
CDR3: ASSLSVWDSPYEQY

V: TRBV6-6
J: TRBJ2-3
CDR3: ASSGKEDTQY

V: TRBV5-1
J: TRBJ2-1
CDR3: ASRLVGTRSNEQF

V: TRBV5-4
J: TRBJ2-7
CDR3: ASSLDPGVGEQY